Listed below are T cell receptor beta chains from one sample, sequenced in a study of T cell repertoires in cytomegalovirus infection. TCRdb re-analysed the reads in MiXCR, keeping a single row per CDR3 protein. The profile covers roughly 500,000 distinct CDR3 sequences, with around a third appearing a single time and 15% to 20% taken by the ten largest. Their target antigens are unknown. The sample consisted of cultured PBMCs, taken from culture after CMV antigen stimulation. The receptors shown here come from a human donor in good health (CMV status not recorded). Some clones in this sample may be carry-over from other donors' samples. CDR3s include the opening cysteine and the closing phenylalanine or tryptophan. The D gene is left open where the match is weak. The size entry is marked missing in some rows and otherwise reads once, few, many or a size class.

.	TRBV18	TRBJ1-2	.	CASSPRDTPNYGYTF	TGTGCCAGCTCACCCCGGGACACACCAAACTATGGCTACACCTTC
.	TRBV28	TRBJ1-2	.	CASSLAGQSNYGYTF	TGTGCCAGCAGTTTGGCCGGACAGAGTAACTATGGCTACACCTTC
.	TRBV6-5	TRBJ1-6	TRBD1	CASSYGAGGTPLHF	TGTGCCAGCAGTTACGGGGCAGGGGGAACACCCCTCCACTTT
.	TRBV6-6	TRBJ2-3	TRBD2	CASSQRGASTDTQYF	TGTGCCAGCAGTCAGCGGGGGGCTAGCACAGATACGCAGTATTTT
many	TRBV7-2	TRBJ1-1	.	CASSSDTEAFF	TGTGCCAGCAGCTCGGACACTGAAGCTTTCTTT
.	TRBV6-6	TRBJ1-6	.	CASSYLRTAEINSPLHF	TGTGCCAGCAGTTACCTTAGGACAGCTGAGATTAATTCACCCCTCCACTTT
few	TRBV4-3	TRBJ2-7	TRBD2	CASSQDLSLAGSYEQYF	TGCGCCAGCAGCCAAGATCTGAGCCTAGCGGGTTCCTACGAGCAGTACTTC
many	TRBV7-9	TRBJ1-1	.	CASKGRNTEAFF	TGTGCCAGCAAGGGCAGGAACACTGAAGCTTTCTTT
.	TRBV2	TRBJ2-7	.	CASSWTPTYEQYF	TGTGCCAGCAGCTGGACTCCCACCTACGAGCAGTACTTC
few	TRBV7-6	TRBJ2-2	.	CASSQPRTDPTNTGELFF	TGTGCCAGCAGCCAACCCCGGACAGACCCAACGAACACCGGGGAGCTGTTTTTT
.	TRBV9	TRBJ2-1	TRBD1	CASSPSGQATGNEQFF	TGTGCCAGCAGCCCTTCAGGACAGGCGACAGGGAATGAGCAGTTCTTC
.	TRBV19	TRBJ2-1	.	CASRDVFSSYNEQFF	TGTGCCAGTAGGGACGTATTCAGCTCCTACAATGAGCAGTTCTTC
.	TRBV9	TRBJ2-7	.	CASSESSHRVRQYF	TGTGCCAGCAGCGAGTCCTCCCATAGGGTTCGGCAGTACTTC
.	TRBV7-2	TRBJ1-4	.	CASSTGGPGVGEKLFF	TGTGCCAGCAGCACCGGGGGACCGGGGGTTGGGGAAAAACTGTTTTTT
many	TRBV7-2	TRBJ2-3	TRBD1	CASSLGQGSSTDTQYF	TGTGCCAGCAGCTTAGGACAGGGGTCCTCCACAGATACGCAGTATTTT
.	TRBV28	TRBJ2-7	.	CASSSLQGGRNEQYF	TGTGCCAGCAGTTCCCTCCAGGGGGGTCGGAACGAGCAGTACTTC
few	TRBV19	TRBJ2-3	TRBD2	CASSNPRLAGGGSDTQYF	TGTGCCAGTAGTAACCCCCGGCTAGCGGGAGGGGGCTCAGATACGCAGTATTTT
few	TRBV4-1	TRBJ2-2	.	CASSQDPRSGELFF	TGTGCCAGCAGCCAAGACCCTCGTTCCGGGGAGCTGTTTTTT
.	TRBV19	TRBJ2-1	TRBD2	CASSKAIAGGGHNEQFF	TGTGCCAGTAGTAAAGCAATAGCGGGAGGGGGTCACAATGAGCAGTTCTTC
.	TRBV11-3	TRBJ2-3	.	CASSTNRDGDTQYF	TGTGCCAGCAGCACGAACAGGGATGGAGATACGCAGTATTTT
.	TRBV7-9	TRBJ1-4	.	CASSPARGASEKLFF	TGTGCCAGCAGTCCCGCCCGGGGCGCGAGTGAAAAACTGTTTTTT
once	TRBV28	TRBJ1-2	TRBD1	CASSLSHDRGGYTF	TGTGCCAGCAGTTTATCCCACGACAGGGGCGGCTACACCTTC
many	TRBV11-3	TRBJ2-1	.	CASSPLASVGVNNEQFF	TGTGCCAGCAGCCCCTTGGCTAGCGTTGGAGTTAACAATGAGCAGTTCTTC
.	TRBV6-2/TRBV6-3	TRBJ2-1	.	CATRDPRRSSYNEQFF	TGTGCCACCCGGGACCCCCGAAGGAGCTCCTACAATGAGCAGTTCTTC
.	TRBV6-6	TRBJ2-3	TRBD1	CAGTTGATDTQYF	TGTGCCGGGACGACAGGGGCCACAGATACGCAGTATTTT
few	TRBV7-8	TRBJ1-1	TRBD1	CASSMGQGDTEAFF	TGTGCCAGCAGCATGGGACAGGGTGACACTGAAGCTTTCTTT
.	TRBV25-1	TRBJ2-5	.	CASSQRGAQYF	TGTGCCAGCAGTCAAAGAGGGGCCCAGTACTTC
.	TRBV14	TRBJ2-1	.	CASSQDVFEQFF	TGTGCCAGCAGCCAAGACGTGTTTGAGCAGTTCTTC
medium-sized	TRBV11-2	TRBJ1-2	.	CASSLAGAGYTF	TGTGCCAGCAGCTTAGCGGGGGCTGGCTACACCTTC
.	TRBV7-2	TRBJ2-3	TRBD2	CASSLAIRVTSGNTDTQYF	TGTGCCAGCAGCTTAGCCATAAGGGTGACTAGCGGGAACACAGATACGCAGTATTTT
.	TRBV27	TRBJ2-2	TRBD2	CASKLAGANTGELFF	TGTGCCAGCAAGCTAGCGGGGGCGAACACCGGGGAGCTGTTTTTT
.	TRBV12-3/TRBV12-4	TRBJ1-1	.	CASSSGLKGARAEAFF	TGTGCCAGCAGTTCCGGACTGAAAGGAGCCCGGGCTGAAGCTTTCTTT